This T cell receptor beta chain was captured in a study of T cell responses to AZD1222 COVID-19 vaccine. Study-wide findings and caveats: Among spike-specific TCRs, nearly half reportedly target unmutated variant regions. Only 5 or 6 individuals given AZD1222 were seropositive at baseline. All repertoire sampling was performed exclusively after the peak T cell response.

The analysis combined second doses at about 4 or about 12 weeks. For this clone: The target antigen is unknown.

Trimming cost V 5 bases and J 0 bases, with 11 bases left between them. Germline V lookup: CDR1 SEHNR, CDR2 FQNEAQ (reference sequence). The CDR3 spans 15 residues. Data came from immunoSEQ multiplex PCR; TCRdb stores just in-frame clones and leaves some out. The data contain 180,000 or so clones, about nine tenths of them seen just once; the ten biggest clones take up more than 1.5%. J is TRBJ2-1 and V is TRBV7-9, with D possibly being TRBD2 (5 bases). This material consisted of peripheral blood, taken 28 days after the second AZD1222 dose. The source is an adult who received the AZD1222 COVID-19 vaccine. The CDR3 bases are TGTGCCAGCAGCCGGACTGGAAGCTCCTACAATGAGCAGTTCTTC. It encodes CASSRTGSSYNEQFF.